This is a list of T cell receptor beta chains from one sample in a study of OX40 agonist ivuxolimab in advanced cancers. The assay was immunoSEQ multiplex PCR, and TCRdb's table has in-frame clones only and misses some. The sample holds some 70,000 clones, approximately 90% seen once. The sample here was CD4+ or CD8+ T cells sorted from blood, taken in a trial of the OX40 agonist ivuxolimab. The source of these receptors is an adult with an advanced solid tumor such as melanoma, head and neck, liver or kidney cancer. Both conserved end residues are part of each CDR3. The D gene is left open where the match is weak. A clone size is listed for some rows: how often the clone was seen (once, few, many), or a class if it is expanded.

.,TRBJ1-6,TRBV7-2,.,CASSLSLVNSPLHF,TGTGCCAGCAGCTTAAGTTTAGTTAATTCACCCCTCCACTTT
.,TRBJ1-1,TRBV5-4,.,CASSGDPNTEAFF,TGTGCCAGCAGCGGCGACCCGAACACTGAAGCTTTCTTT
.,TRBJ1-2,TRBV7-8,.,CASSPGINYGYTF,TGTGCCAGCAGCCCAGGGATTAACTATGGCTACACCTTC
.,TRBJ1-2,TRBV6-5,.,CAAGDEGFSGYTF,TGTGCCGCGGGGGATGAGGGGTTCTCTGGCTACACCTTC
.,TRBJ2-5,TRBV5-1,.,CASSLVQLQVEKTQYF,TGCGCCAGCAGCTTGGTCCAACTGCAAGTGGAAAAGACCCAGTACTTC
.,TRBJ1-1,TRBV19,.,CASSINLMNTEAFF,TGTGCCAGTAGTATTAACTTAATGAACACTGAAGCTTTCTTT
.,TRBJ2-5,TRBV14,.,CASSQPKQPGDRETQYF,TGTGCCAGCAGCCAACCGAAACAACCGGGAGACCGGGAGACCCAGTACTTC
.,TRBJ2-7,TRBV6-5,.,CASSYFDEQYF,TGTGCCAGCAGTTACTTTGACGAGCAGTACTTC
.,TRBJ1-1,TRBV6-5,.,CASSRGGTEAFF,TGTGCCAGCAGTCGCGGGGGGACTGAAGCTTTCTTT
.,TRBJ1-1,TRBV29-1,few,CSVGRGHNTEAFF,TGCAGCGTTGGGCGGGGTCACAACACTGAAGCTTTCTTT
.,TRBJ1-2,TRBV10-2,.,CASSEFQGAGYTF,TGCGCCAGCAGTGAGTTCCAAGGGGCCGGCTACACCTTC
TRBD2,TRBJ2-5,TRBV5-1,.,CASRASGAQETQYF,TGCGCCAGCAGGGCTAGCGGGGCCCAAGAGACCCAGTACTTC
TRBD1,TRBJ1-4,TRBV4-1,.,CASSQDGAGGTGTNEKLFF,TGCGCCAGCAGCCAAGATGGGGCAGGGGGAACGGGAACTAATGAAAAACTGTTTTTT
.,TRBJ2-3,TRBV7-9,.,CASSSTDTQYF,TGTGCCAGCAGTTCCACAGATACGCAGTATTTT
TRBD2,TRBJ2-1,TRBV15,.,CATSRDLGGGSDEQFF,TGTGCCACCAGCAGAGATCTCGGCGGCGGGAGTGATGAGCAGTTCTTC
TRBD2,TRBJ2-3,TRBV7-9,.,CASSFSLAGGIDTQYF,TGTGCCAGCAGCTTCTCACTAGCGGGAGGAATAGATACGCAGTATTTT
TRBD2,TRBJ2-1,TRBV5-1,.,CASSLEWEGFNEQFF,TGCGCCAGCAGCTTGGAGTGGGAGGGCTTCAATGAGCAGTTCTTC
TRBD2,TRBJ2-1,TRBV29-1,.,CSVRVGLAGPSSYNEQFF,TGCAGCGTTAGGGTCGGACTAGCGGGACCGAGCTCCTACAATGAGCAGTTCTTC
.,TRBJ1-3,TRBV28,.,CASSRTSSGNTIYF,TGTGCCAGCAGTAGAACGAGCTCTGGAAACACCATATATTTT
.,TRBJ1-1,TRBV7-9,.,CASSLLRQQNTEAFF,TGTGCCAGCAGCTTACTCCGTCAGCAAAACACTGAAGCTTTCTTT
TRBD2,TRBJ2-7,TRBV28,.,CASSLPPGTSGSKQYF,TGTGCCAGCAGCCTCCCCCCCGGGACTAGCGGGAGTAAGCAGTACTTC
TRBD1,TRBJ1-1,TRBV18,.,CASSPDRATEAFF,TGTGCCAGCTCACCGGACAGGGCCACTGAAGCTTTCTTT
.,TRBJ1-5,TRBV28,once,CASSTTGGSFRNQPQHF,TGTGCCAGCAGTACCACGGGGGGCTCATTCCGGAATCAGCCCCAGCATTTT
.,TRBJ1-1,TRBV11-2,.,CASSAGTHGGNTEAFF,TGTGCCAGCAGCGCCGGGACTCACGGTGGGAACACTGAAGCTTTCTTT
.,TRBJ2-5,TRBV7-9,.,CASSPTSPETQYF,TGTGCCAGCAGCCCTACGAGTCCGGAGACCCAGTACTTC
TRBD2,TRBJ2-1,TRBV11-2,.,CASSFSGRAYNEQFF,TGTGCCAGCAGCTTTAGCGGGAGGGCCTATAATGAGCAGTTCTTC
.,TRBJ1-1,TRBV4-2,.,CASSQGRVNTEAFF,TGTGCCAGCAGCCAAGGAAGAGTGAACACTGAAGCTTTCTTT
TRBD1,TRBJ2-1,TRBV28,.,CASSPHLRGGAVPMNEQFF,TGTGCCAGCAGTCCCCACCTTAGAGGGGGCGCCGTACCGATGAATGAGCAGTTCTTC
.,TRBJ2-7,TRBV14,.,CASSTRWAYEQYF,TGTGCCAGCAGCACCCGGTGGGCCTACGAGCAGTACTTC
TRBD1,TRBJ2-7,TRBV12-5,.,CASGSGTGITYEQYF,TGTGCTAGTGGTTCCGGGACAGGGATTACCTACGAGCAGTACTTC
TRBD2,TRBJ2-7,TRBV6-1,.,CASSEGGAGVIDEQYF,TGTGCCAGCAGTGAAGGTGGGGCGGGAGTAATAGACGAGCAGTACTTC
.,TRBJ1-1,TRBV18,.,CASSPNTNLMNTEAFF,TGTGCCAGCTCACCGAACACTAATCTCATGAACACTGAAGCTTTCTTT
TRBD1,TRBJ1-2,TRBV6-6,.,CASTPVDREVSYGYTF,TGTGCCAGCACACCCGTGGACAGGGAGGTCTCCTATGGCTACACCTTC
TRBD2,TRBJ2-6,TRBV28,.,CASAKELAGGTGANVLTF,TGTGCCAGCGCCAAGGAGCTAGCGGGAGGTACTGGGGCCAACGTCCTGACTTTC
TRBD1,TRBJ1-5,TRBV6-1,once,CASSENQGGDQPQHF,TGTGCCAGCAGTGAAAACCAGGGGGGCGATCAGCCCCAGCATTTT
TRBD2,TRBJ2-1,TRBV5-1,.,CASSLAVGGSSYNEQFF,TGCGCCAGCAGCTTGGCCGTTGGCGGGAGCTCCTACAATGAGCAGTTCTTC
TRBD2,TRBJ2-7,TRBV27,.,CATPGEAGPSYEQYF,TGTGCCACCCCGGGGGAAGCGGGGCCCTCCTACGAGCAGTACTTC
.,TRBJ2-5,TRBV10-1,once,CASSNPETQETQYF,TGCGCCAGCAGCAATCCAGAGACCCAAGAGACCCAGTACTTC
.,TRBJ2-7,TRBV6-1,.,CASSISDPFYEQYF,TGTGCCAGCAGTATTTCCGACCCGTTCTACGAGCAGTACTTC
.,TRBJ2-3,TRBV27,.,CASSLRGGPSTDTQYF,TGTGCCAGCAGTTTAAGAGGAGGGCCTAGCACAGATACGCAGTATTTT
TRBD1,TRBJ1-1,TRBV18,.,CASSQTGGNTEAFF,TGTGCCAGCTCCCAGACAGGGGGTAACACTGAAGCTTTCTTT
.,TRBJ2-2,TRBV7-9,.,CASSYDRTFGGELFF,TGTGCCAGCAGCTATGACAGGACCTTCGGCGGGGAGCTGTTTTTT
.,TRBJ1-1,TRBV7-3,.,CASSLGVGGSTEAFF,TGTGCCAGCAGCTTAGGAGTTGGGGGGTCCACTGAAGCTTTCTTT